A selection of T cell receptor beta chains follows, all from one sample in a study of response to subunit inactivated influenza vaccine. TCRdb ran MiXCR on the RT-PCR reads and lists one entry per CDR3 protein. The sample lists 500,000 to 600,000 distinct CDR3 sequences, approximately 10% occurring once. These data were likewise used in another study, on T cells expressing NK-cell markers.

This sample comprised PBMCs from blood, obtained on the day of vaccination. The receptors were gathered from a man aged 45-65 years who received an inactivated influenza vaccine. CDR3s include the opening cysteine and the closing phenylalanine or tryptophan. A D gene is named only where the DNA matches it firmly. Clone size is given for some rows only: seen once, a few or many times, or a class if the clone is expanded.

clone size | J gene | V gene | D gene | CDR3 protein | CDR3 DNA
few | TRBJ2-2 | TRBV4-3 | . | CASSQEGRGQFTGELFF | TGCGCCAGCAGCCAAGAAGGTCGGGGGCAGTTCACCGGGGAGCTGTTTTTT
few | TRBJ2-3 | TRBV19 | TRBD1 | CASSIWTGTDTQYF | TGTGCCAGTAGTATCTGGACAGGGACAGATACGCAGTATTTT
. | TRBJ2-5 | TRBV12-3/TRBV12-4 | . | CASSLSRQRETQYF | TGTGCCAGCAGCCTCTCCCGGCAGAGAGAGACCCAGTACTTC
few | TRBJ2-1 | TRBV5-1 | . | CASSAMGGEYYNEQFF | TGCGCCAGCAGCGCCATGGGCGGGGAGTACTACAATGAGCAGTTCTTC
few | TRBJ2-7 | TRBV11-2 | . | CASSLPFGATPYF | TGTGCCAGCAGCTTACCGTTCGGGGCTACACCCTACTTC
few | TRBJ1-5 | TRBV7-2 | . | CASSLSSGGQPQHF | TGTGCCAGCAGCTTATCATCGGGGGGACAGCCCCAGCATTTT
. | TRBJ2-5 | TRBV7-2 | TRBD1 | CASSSQGVGETQYF | TGTGCCAGCAGCTCTCAGGGGGTCGGGGAGACCCAGTACTTC
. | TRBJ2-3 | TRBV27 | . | CASSSRDRRDTQYF | TGTGCCAGCAGTTCTCGGGACCGTCGTGATACGCAGTATTTT
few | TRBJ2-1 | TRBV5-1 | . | CASSRRGQGRGNEQFF | TGCGCCAGCAGCAGGCGGGGCCAGGGCAGGGGTAATGAGCAGTTCTTC
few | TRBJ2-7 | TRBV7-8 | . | CASSLVGGIGYEQYF | TGTGCCAGCAGCTTAGTCGGGGGTATTGGCTACGAGCAGTACTTC
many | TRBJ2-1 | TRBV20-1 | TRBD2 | CSAPGLAGGPNEQFF | TGCAGTGCTCCCGGACTAGCGGGGGGGCCCAATGAGCAGTTCTTC
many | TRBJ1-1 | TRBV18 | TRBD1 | CASSPGQVENTEAFF | TGTGCCAGCTCACCGGGACAGGTAGAGAACACTGAAGCTTTCTTT
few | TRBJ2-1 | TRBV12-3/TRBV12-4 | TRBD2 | CASSSLAGANEQFF | TGTGCCAGCAGTTCCCTAGCGGGAGCCAATGAGCAGTTCTTC
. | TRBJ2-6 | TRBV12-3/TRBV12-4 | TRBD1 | CASRGTGMSGANVLTF | TGTGCCAGCAGGGGGACAGGGATGTCTGGGGCCAACGTCCTGACTTTC
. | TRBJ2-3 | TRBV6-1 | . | CASRLASSDTQYF | TGTGCCAGCAGATTGGCTAGTTCGGATACGCAGTATTTT
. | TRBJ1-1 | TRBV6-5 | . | CATQLTTGIFEAFF | TGTGCCACCCAGTTAACTACAGGGATTTTCGAAGCTTTCTTT
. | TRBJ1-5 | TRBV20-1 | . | CSAPNTEPNQPQHF | TGCAGTGCTCCCAATACAGAACCCAATCAGCCCCAGCATTTT